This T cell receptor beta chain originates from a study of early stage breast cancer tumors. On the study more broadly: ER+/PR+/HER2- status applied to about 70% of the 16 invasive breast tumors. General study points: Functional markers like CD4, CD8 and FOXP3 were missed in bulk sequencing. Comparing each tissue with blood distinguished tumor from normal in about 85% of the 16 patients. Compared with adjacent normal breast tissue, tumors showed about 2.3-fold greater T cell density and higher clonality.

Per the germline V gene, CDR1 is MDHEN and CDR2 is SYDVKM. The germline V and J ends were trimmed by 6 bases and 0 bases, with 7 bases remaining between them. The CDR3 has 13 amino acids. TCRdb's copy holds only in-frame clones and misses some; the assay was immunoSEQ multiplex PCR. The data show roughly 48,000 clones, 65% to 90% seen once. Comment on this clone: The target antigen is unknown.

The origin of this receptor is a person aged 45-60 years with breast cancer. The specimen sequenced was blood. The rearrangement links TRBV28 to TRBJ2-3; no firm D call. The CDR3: CASRWASTDTQYF. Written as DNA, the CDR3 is TGTGCCAGCAGATGGGCTAGCACAGATACGCAGTATTTT.